What follows are 5 T cell receptor beta chains derived from one specimen sequenced in a study of Tregs in tolerant kidney transplant recipients. Using immunoSEQ multiplex PCR, the repertoire was profiled, and TCRdb retains in-frame clones only, with some absent. Among around 52,000 clones, around 80% were seen once, and the ten largest hold more than 4%. The sequencing input was CD4+ T cells from blood. Receptors were obtained from a human donor in good health.

The chain links TRBV7-3 to TRBJ2-5; tentatively, D is TRBD1 (5 bases). CDR3 size: 15 residues. V dropped 0 bases and J dropped 5 bases, with 13 bases sitting between them. Germline CDR1 is SGHTA and CDR2 is FQGTGA. The DNA for the CDR3 is TGTGCCAGCAGCTTAACGAATGGCAAGGGGGAGACCCAGTACTTC. This codes for CASSLTNGKGETQYF.

The genes are TRBV19 and TRBJ1-2; 10 bases map to TRBD1. Trimming at V came to 5 bases and at J to 2 bases, leaving 8 bases not matched to a gene. CDR1 and CDR2 from the germline V gene are LNHDA and SQIVND (reference sequence). The CDR3 has 16 residues. CDR3 sequence: CASSVQPGQGNYGYTF. The CDR3 DNA is TGTGCCAGTAGTGTCCAGCCGGGACAGGGGAACTATGGCTACACCTTC.

Concerning this clone: Other DNA sequences in this specimen translate into the identical CDR3. The chain combines TRBV2 with TRBJ2-1; 7 bases are a match to TRBD2. J was trimmed by 2 bases and V by 1 base; bases with no gene match: 5. The CDR3 runs 16 residues. Germline V gives CDR1 SNHLY, CDR2 FYNNEI. The CDR3: CASSEVSGLTYNEQFF. The CDR3 nucleotides are TGTGCCAGCAGTGAAGTATCGGGACTAACCTACAATGAGCAGTTCTTC.

This chain connects TRBV11-3 to TRBJ2-7; 7 bases line up with TRBD2. The CDR3 runs 16 residues. Germline values: CDR1 SGHNT, CDR2 YENEEA. V shed 3 bases, J shed 4 bases, and the junction held 12 bases outside the gene matches. The CDR3 DNA follows: TGTGCCAGCAGCTTCGAATTTGCTAGCGGTCTTTACGAGCAGTACTTC. It codes for CASSFEFASGLYEQYF.

The genes are TRBV7-2 and TRBJ2-2; tentatively, D is TRBD1 or TRBD2 (6 bases each). The CDR3 loop spans 16 amino acids. Germline CDR1 SGHTA, CDR2 FQGNSA. The germline V and J ends were trimmed by 5 bases and 0 bases, with 13 bases remaining between them. This CDR3 is CASSPRGLSNTGELFF. DNA of the CDR3: TGTGCCAGCAGCCCCAGGGGACTGTCGAACACCGGGGAGCTGTTTTTT. Supplemented by reference TRBV7-2 and TRBJ2-2, the full variable domain reads GAGVSQSPSNKVTEKGKDVELRCDPISGHTALYWYRQSLGQGLEFLIYFQGNSAPDKSGLPSDRFSAERTGGSVSTLTIQRTQQEDSAVYLCASSPRGLSNTGELFFGEGSRLTVL.